A single sample gave rise to the 20 T cell receptor beta chains below, sequenced in a study of T cells after yellow fever vaccination. Each CDR3 protein is one row after TCRdb ran MiXCR on the 5' RACE reads. Here the sample spans more than 350,000 distinct CDR3 sequences, around 10% being singletons. The specimen was PBMCs, collected on the day of the first yellow fever vaccination. The receptors were sampled from a man between 18 and 29 years old who received the YFV17D yellow fever vaccine.

The rearrangement uses TRBV12-3 or TRBV12-4 and TRBJ1-3; tentative D call: TRBD1 (5 bases). This CDR3 comprises 14 residues. The V end was cut by 4 bases, the J end by 0 bases, with 7 bases between. CDR3 amino acids: CASSYRSSGNTIYF. The CDR3 DNA follows: TGTGCCAGCAGTTACAGGAGCTCTGGAAACACCATATATTTT.

This clonotype turned up a few times. This rearrangement joins TRBV29-1 to TRBJ1-1; D remains unclear. Germline loops: CDR1 SQVTM, CDR2 ANQGSEA. The V gene lost 7 bases and the J gene lost 4 bases, with 13 bases spanning the gap. The CDR3 length is 12 residues. In nucleotides, the CDR3 is TGCAGCGCGGACGTTTCGGTCACTGAAGCTTTCTTT. Translated: CSADVSVTEAFF. The entire variable domain, with the rest obtained from reference TRBV29-1 and TRBJ1-1, is as follows: SAVISQKPSRDICQRGTSLTIQCQVDSQVTMMFWYRQQPGQSLTLIATANQGSEATYESGFVIDKFPISRPNLTFSTLTVSNMSPEDSSIYLCSADVSVTEAFFGQGTRLTVV.

This clonotype was picked up a small number of times. The gene calls are TRBV7-6 and TRBJ1-4, with D maybe TRBD1 (5 bases). The ends were cut back, 6 bases at V and 4 bases at J, with 12 bases in the middle. Germline CDR1 reads SGHVS; CDR2 reads FNYEAQ. This CDR3 region has 14 residues. CDR3 sequence reads: CASSDDRYNEKLFF. For the CDR3, the DNA is TGTGCCAGCAGTGACGACAGATATAATGAAAAACTGTTTTTT.

The sample holds many counts of this clonotype. The rearrangement uses TRBV5-1 and TRBJ2-4; no reliable D call. V lost 0 bases, J lost 0 bases, and 4 bases lay in between. CDR1 is SGHRS and CDR2 is YFSETQ in the germline V gene. The CDR3 has 14 residues. CDR3 amino acids: CASSLEVAKNIQYF. The CDR3 DNA reads TGCGCCAGCAGCTTGGAGGTAGCCAAAAACATTCAGTACTTC. Full variable domain (remainder filled in from reference TRBV5-1 and TRBJ2-4): KAGVTQTPRYLIKTRGQQVTLSCSPISGHRSVSWYQQTPGQGLQFLFEYFSETQRNKGNFPGRFSGRQFSNSRSEMNVSTLELGDSALYLCASSLEVAKNIQYFGAGTRLSVL.

The chain joins TRBV3-1 to TRBJ2-7; D is possibly TRBD1 or TRBD2 (7 bases each). The V and J ends lost 5 bases and 3 bases respectively, with 17 bases between them. CDR1 LGHDT and CDR2 YNNKEL come from the germline V gene (reference sequence). The CDR3 consists of 15 residues. The DNA for the CDR3 is TGTGCCAGCAGCGGACGCCGGGGGGACAGCTACGAGCAGTACGTC. This sequence encodes CASSGRRGDSYEQYV.

This clonotype was seen more than once but under ten times. This rearrangement joins TRBV11-1 to TRBJ2-1; 13 bases match TRBD2. The V gene end was trimmed by 2 bases and the J gene end by 4 bases; junction bases not matched to a gene: 14. This CDR3 region has 20 residues. The germline V gene encodes CDR1 SGHAT and CDR2 FQDESV (reference sequence). CDR3 amino acids: CASSLRVGTSGERRYNEQFF. The CDR3 nucleotides are TGTGCCAGCAGCTTAAGGGTCGGGACTAGCGGGGAAAGAAGATACAATGAGCAGTTCTTC.

A few counts support this clonotype. The rearrangement links TRBV3-1 to TRBJ2-1; TRBD2 matches 10 bases. The germline gives CDR1 LGHDT, CDR2 YNNKEL (reference sequence). Trimming cost V 0 bases and J 6 bases; bases outside gene matches: 5. The CDR3 runs 16 residues. CDR3 residues: CASSQDPAGGSNEQFF. The CDR3 bases are TGTGCCAGCAGCCAAGATCCAGCGGGGGGGAGCAATGAGCAGTTCTTC.

This clonotype turned up a few times. The rearrangement joins TRBV29-1 to TRBJ2-3; no firm D call. The CDR3 extends over 11 amino acids. Deletions cut 7 bases from V and 3 bases from J, with 8 bases between. CDR1 is SQVTM, CDR2 ANQGSEA, per germline. Here the CDR3 DNA reads TGCAGCGCCAAGAGGACAGATACGCAGTATTTT. Translated, it gives CSAKRTDTQYF.

The chain employs TRBV5-1 and TRBJ2-2, with 9 bases that match TRBD2. The CDR3 has 16 residues. V trimming: 0 bases; J trimming: 6 bases; junction bases outside the gene matches: 6. The germline gives CDR1 SGHRS, CDR2 YFSETQ. CDR3 amino acids: CASSLAASGVAGELFF. The CDR3 DNA reads TGCGCCAGCAGCTTGGCGGCTAGCGGGGTAGCCGGGGAGCTGTTTTTT.

This clonotype was observed a few times. The chain recombines TRBV12-3 or TRBV12-4 with TRBJ1-2; 8 nucleotides line up with TRBD1. With V trimmed by 5 bases and J by 7 bases, 9 bases remained unmatched. This CDR3 has 14 amino acids. DNA for the CDR3: TGTGCCAGCAGTGGGACAGGCAATGACGGTGGCTACACCTTC. Its protein product is CASSGTGNDGGYTF.

This clonotype came up a few times. The chain recombines TRBV6-5 with TRBJ2-5, with unresolved D. V dropped 2 bases and J dropped 5 bases, with 18 bases sitting between them. Germline V gene lookup returns CDR1 MNHEY and CDR2 SVGAGI. This CDR3 is 16 amino acids long. The CDR3 nucleotides are TGTGCCAGCAGTTACCCCCGTGATTCAGGTCAGGAGACCCAGTACTTC. Its translation is CASSYPRDSGQETQYF.

This clonotype showed up many times. The rearrangement uses TRBV9 and TRBJ1-1; a possible D gene is TRBD1 (6 bases). Trimming left V 4 bases short and J 5 bases short, with 12 bases between. Germline lookup yields CDR1 SGDLS and CDR2 YYNGEE. The CDR3 totals 13 residues. Here the CDR3 reads CASSLQGWTEAFF. The CDR3 region has the DNA TGTGCCAGCAGCTTACAGGGCTGGACTGAAGCTTTCTTT.

This clonotype was seen only a few times. The rearrangement joins TRBV28 to TRBJ2-2; D not certain. V was trimmed by 4 bases and J by 3 bases, leaving 9 bases between them. The CDR3 consists of 14 residues. Germline V CDR1 and CDR2: MDHEN, SYDVKM. The CDR3 is CASSSPSHTGELFF. The DNA of the CDR3 is TGTGCCAGCAGTTCACCCTCTCACACCGGGGAGCTGTTTTTT. The full variable domain, its missing parts supplied by reference TRBV28 and TRBJ2-2, is DVKVTQSSRYLVKRTGEKVFLECVQDMDHENMFWYRQDPGLGLRLIYFSYDVKMKEKGDIPEGYSVSREKKERFSLILESASTNQTSMYLCASSSPSHTGELFFGEGSRLTVL.

This chain joins TRBV28 and TRBJ1-1, with D tentatively TRBD1 (6 bases). V lost 7 bases, J lost 11 bases, and 26 bases lay in between. Germline V gene lookup returns CDR1 MDHEN and CDR2 SYDVKM. The CDR3 totals 15 residues. The CDR3 DNA reads TGTGCCAGCACCGGACAGCCTCCTCAAGGGCTTTTGGCTTTCTTT. Its protein is CASTGQPPQGLLAFF.

V and J are TRBV7-2 and TRBJ2-1; D remains unclear. Looked up from germline, CDR1 is SGHTA and CDR2 is FQGNSA. This CDR3 is built from 14 residues. V shed 6 bases and J shed 10 bases, with 19 bases lying between them. Written as DNA, the CDR3 is TGTGCCAGCAGTACATCCCCTTTCGACCCAGAGCAGTTCTTC. Its translation is CASSTSPFDPEQFF.

CDR3 in amino acids: CASSPTAVYGYTF. Written as DNA, the CDR3 is TGTGCCAGCAGTCCCACCGCAGTCTATGGCTACACCTTC. The rearrangement joins TRBV6-1 to TRBJ1-2; unclear D gene. Per germline, CDR1 MNHNS and CDR2 SASEGT. The germline V and J ends were trimmed by 5 bases and 4 bases, with 11 bases remaining between them. This CDR3 has 13 residues.

The sample holds a few counts of this clonotype. The chain uses TRBV20-1 and TRBJ1-4, with 8 bases fitting TRBD1. The germline CDR1 and CDR2 sequences are DFQATT and SNEGSKA (reference sequence). The CDR3 spans 14 residues. Unmatched junction bases numbered 9, after V lost 6 bases and J lost 6 bases. CDR3 in DNA: TGCAGTGCAACGACAGGGGCCCCCTATGAAAAACTGTTTTTT. Translated, it gives CSATTGAPYEKLFF.

This clonotype was detected ten times or more. The chain joins TRBV12-5 to TRBJ2-1; 8 bases fit TRBD1. The V gene end was trimmed by 4 bases and the J gene end by 2 bases; junction bases not matched to a gene: 4. There are 15 residues in the CDR3. Germline V lookup: CDR1 LGHNT, CDR2 FRNRAP. The CDR3 is CASGSDREAYNEQFF. CDR3 bases: TGTGCTAGTGGTTCGGACAGGGAGGCCTACAATGAGCAGTTCTTC.

This chain links TRBV7-9 with TRBJ2-2, with a possible D match to TRBD1 (6 bases). The CDR3 sequence is 14 residues long. From germline, CDR1 is SEHNR and CDR2 FQNEAQ (reference sequence). V lost 5 bases to trimming and J lost 4 bases, with 11 bases between them. The DNA of the CDR3 is TGTGCCAGCAGCCGGACAGATGGCACCGGGGAGCTGTTTTTT. Protein product: CASSRTDGTGELFF.

This clonotype turned up a few times. The V and J genes are TRBV5-4 and TRBJ2-5, with 12 bases fitting TRBD2. The CDR3 is 17 residues long. Germline V gene sequence: CDR1 SGHNT, CDR2 YYREEE (reference sequence). V was clipped by 3 bases and J by 4 bases; unmatched bases: 10. CDR3 DNA sequence: TGTGCCAGCAGCTCCCCCGGACTAGCGGGGTTTGGAGAGACCCAGTACTTC. This sequence encodes CASSSPGLAGFGETQYF.